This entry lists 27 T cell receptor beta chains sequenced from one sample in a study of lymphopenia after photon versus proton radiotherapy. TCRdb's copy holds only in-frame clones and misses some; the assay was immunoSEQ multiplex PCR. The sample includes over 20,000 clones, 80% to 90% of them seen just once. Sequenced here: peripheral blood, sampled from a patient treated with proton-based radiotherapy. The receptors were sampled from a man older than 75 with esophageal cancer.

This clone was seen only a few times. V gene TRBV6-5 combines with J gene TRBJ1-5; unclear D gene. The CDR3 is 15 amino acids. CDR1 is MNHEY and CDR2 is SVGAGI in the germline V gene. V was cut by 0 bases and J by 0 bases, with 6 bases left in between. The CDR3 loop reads CASSYSQDSNQPQHF. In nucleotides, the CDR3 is TGTGCCAGCAGTTACTCGCAGGATAGCAATCAGCCCCAGCATTTT.

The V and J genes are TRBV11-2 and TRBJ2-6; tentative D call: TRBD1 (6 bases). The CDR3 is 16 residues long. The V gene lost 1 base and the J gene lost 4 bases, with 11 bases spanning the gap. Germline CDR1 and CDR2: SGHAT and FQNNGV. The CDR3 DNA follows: TGTGCCAGCAGCTTAGGGACAGCTACGGGGGCCAACGTCCTGACTTTC. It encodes CASSLGTATGANVLTF.

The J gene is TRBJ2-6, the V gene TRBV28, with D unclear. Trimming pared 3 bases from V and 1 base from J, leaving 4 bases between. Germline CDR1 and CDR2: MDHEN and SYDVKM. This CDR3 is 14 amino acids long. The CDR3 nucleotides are TGTGCCAGCAGTTTCCAGTCTGGGGCCAACGTCCTGACTTTC. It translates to CASSFQSGANVLTF.

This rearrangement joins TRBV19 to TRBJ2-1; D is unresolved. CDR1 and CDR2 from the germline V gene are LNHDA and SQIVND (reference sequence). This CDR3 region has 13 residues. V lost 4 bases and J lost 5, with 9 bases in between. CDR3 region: CASSNSGNNEQFF. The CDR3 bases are TGTGCCAGTAGTAATTCTGGGAACAATGAGCAGTTCTTC.

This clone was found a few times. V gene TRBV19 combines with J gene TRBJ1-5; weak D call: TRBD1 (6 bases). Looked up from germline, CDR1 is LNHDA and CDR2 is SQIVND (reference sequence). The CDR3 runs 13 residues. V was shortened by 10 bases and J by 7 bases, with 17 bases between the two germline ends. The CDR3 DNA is TGTGCCACTAAACAGGGAAGTGGGCAGCCCCAGCATTTT. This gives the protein CATKQGSGQPQHF.

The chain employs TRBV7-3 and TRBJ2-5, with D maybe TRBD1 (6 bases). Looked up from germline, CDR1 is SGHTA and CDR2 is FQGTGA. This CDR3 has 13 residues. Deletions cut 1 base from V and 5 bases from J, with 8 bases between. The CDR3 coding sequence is TGTGCCAGCAGCTTAAGAAGGGGGGAGACCCAGTACTTC. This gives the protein CASSLRRGETQYF.

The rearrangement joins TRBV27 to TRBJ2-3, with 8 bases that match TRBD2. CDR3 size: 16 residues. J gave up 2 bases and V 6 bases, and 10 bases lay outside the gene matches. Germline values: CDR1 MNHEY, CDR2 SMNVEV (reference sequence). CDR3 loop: CASRSKAGAYTDTQYF. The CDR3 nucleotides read TGTGCCAGCAGATCCAAAGCGGGGGCCTACACAGATACGCAGTATTTT.

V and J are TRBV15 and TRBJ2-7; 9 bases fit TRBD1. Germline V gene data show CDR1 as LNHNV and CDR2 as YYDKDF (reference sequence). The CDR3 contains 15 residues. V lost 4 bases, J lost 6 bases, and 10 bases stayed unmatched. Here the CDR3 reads CATSKPGQGFSEQYF. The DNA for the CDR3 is TGTGCCACCAGCAAACCGGGACAGGGTTTTTCCGAGCAGTACTTC.

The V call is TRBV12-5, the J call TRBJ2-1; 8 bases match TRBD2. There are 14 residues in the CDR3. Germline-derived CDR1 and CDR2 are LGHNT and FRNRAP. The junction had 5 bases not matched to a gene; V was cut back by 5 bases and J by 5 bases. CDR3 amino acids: CASGPASGHNEQFF. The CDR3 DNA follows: TGTGCTAGTGGTCCGGCTAGCGGGCACAATGAGCAGTTCTTC. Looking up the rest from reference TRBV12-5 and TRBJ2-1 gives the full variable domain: DARVTQTPRHKVTEMGQEVTMRCQPILGHNTVFWYRQTMMQGLELLAYFRNRAPLDDSGMPKDRFSAEMPDATLATLKIQPSEPRDSAVYFCASGPASGHNEQFFGPGTRLTVL.

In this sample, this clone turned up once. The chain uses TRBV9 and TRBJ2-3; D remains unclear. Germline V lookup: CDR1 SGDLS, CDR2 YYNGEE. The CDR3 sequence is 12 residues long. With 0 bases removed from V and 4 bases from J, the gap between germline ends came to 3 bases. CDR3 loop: CASSVVADTQYF. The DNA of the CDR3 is TGTGCCAGCAGCGTAGTGGCAGATACGCAGTATTTT.

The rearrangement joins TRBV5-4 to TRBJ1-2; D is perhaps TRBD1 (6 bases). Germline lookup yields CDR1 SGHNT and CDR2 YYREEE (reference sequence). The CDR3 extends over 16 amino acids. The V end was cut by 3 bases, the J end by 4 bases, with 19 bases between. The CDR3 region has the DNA TGTGCCAGCAGCTGGGGAGGGACGGGGGCCCTCTATGGCTACACCTTC. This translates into CASSWGGTGALYGYTF.

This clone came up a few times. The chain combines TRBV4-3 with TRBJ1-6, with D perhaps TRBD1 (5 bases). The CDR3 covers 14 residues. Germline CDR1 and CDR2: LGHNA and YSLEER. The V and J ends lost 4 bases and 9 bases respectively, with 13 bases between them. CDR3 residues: CASSRQRGSSPLHF. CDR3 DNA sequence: TGCGCCAGCAGCCGCCAACGGGGGAGTTCACCCCTCCACTTT.

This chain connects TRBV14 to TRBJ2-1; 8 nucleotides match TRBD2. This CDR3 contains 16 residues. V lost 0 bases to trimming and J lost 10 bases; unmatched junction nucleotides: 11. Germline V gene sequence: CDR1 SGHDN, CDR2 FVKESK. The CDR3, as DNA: TGTGCCAGCAGCCAAGACCCGGGACTAGTGATTGGGGAGCAGTTCTTC. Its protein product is CASSQDPGLVIGEQFF.

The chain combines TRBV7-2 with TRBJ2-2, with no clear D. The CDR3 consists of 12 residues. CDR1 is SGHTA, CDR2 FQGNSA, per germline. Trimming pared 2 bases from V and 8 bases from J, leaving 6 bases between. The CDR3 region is CASSLFGGELFF. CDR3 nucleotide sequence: TGTGCCAGCAGCTTATTCGGGGGGGAGCTGTTTTTT.

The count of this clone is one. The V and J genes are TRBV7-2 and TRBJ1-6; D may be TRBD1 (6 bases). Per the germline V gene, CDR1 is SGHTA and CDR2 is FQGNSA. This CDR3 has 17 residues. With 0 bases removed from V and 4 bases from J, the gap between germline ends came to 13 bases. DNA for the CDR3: TGTGCCAGCAGCTTAGCGGCGGGGGCCAGTTATAATTCACCCCTCCACTTT. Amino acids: CASSLAAGASYNSPLHF. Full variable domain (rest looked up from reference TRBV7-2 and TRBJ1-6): GAGVSQSPSNKVTEKGKDVELRCDPISGHTALYWYRQSLGQGLEFLIYFQGNSAPDKSGLPSDRFSAERTGGSVSTLTIQRTQQEDSAVYLCASSLAAGASYNSPLHFGNGTRLTVT.

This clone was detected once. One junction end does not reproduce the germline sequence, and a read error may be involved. CDR3 nucleotide sequence: TGTGCCAGCAGCTTAGGGACGGATCAAGGGACCCAGTACTTC. Its translation: CASSLGTDQGTQYF. The V and J genes are TRBV7-2 and TRBJ2-5; D is uncertain. Germline loops: CDR1 SGHTA, CDR2 FQGNSA. The CDR3 totals 14 residues.

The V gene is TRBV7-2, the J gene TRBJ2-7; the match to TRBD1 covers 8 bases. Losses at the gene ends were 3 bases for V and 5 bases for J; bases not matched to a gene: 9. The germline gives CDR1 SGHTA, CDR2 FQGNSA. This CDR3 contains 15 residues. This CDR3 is CASSFVHGTGDEQYF. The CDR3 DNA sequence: TGTGCCAGCAGCTTCGTCCACGGGACAGGAGACGAGCAGTACTTC.

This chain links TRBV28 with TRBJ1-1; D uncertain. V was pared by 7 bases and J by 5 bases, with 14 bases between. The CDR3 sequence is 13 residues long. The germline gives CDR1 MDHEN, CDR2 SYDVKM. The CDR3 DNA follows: TGTGCCAGCACGACCCCAGGTTATACTGAAGCTTTCTTT. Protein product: CASTTPGYTEAFF.

DNA of the CDR3: TGCGCCAGCAGCTTGGCCGTGGTTACCTCCACCGGGGAGCTGTTTTTT. As protein: CASSLAVVTSTGELFF. The chain employs TRBV5-1 and TRBJ2-2, with no clear D. The V gene lost 0 bases and the J gene lost 4 bases, with 13 bases spanning the gap. The CDR3 contains 16 residues. The germline CDR1 and CDR2 sequences are SGHRS and YFSETQ.

The CDR3 loop is CASRNSGGNNSPLHF. In DNA form, the CDR3 reads TGTGCCAGTAGGAACAGCGGTGGGAATAATTCACCCCTCCACTTT. The V gene is TRBV19, the J gene TRBJ1-6; D remains unclear. The germline V gene encodes CDR1 LNHDA and CDR2 SQIVND (reference sequence). V dropped 6 bases and J dropped 5 bases, with 14 bases sitting between them. CDR3 length: 15 residues.

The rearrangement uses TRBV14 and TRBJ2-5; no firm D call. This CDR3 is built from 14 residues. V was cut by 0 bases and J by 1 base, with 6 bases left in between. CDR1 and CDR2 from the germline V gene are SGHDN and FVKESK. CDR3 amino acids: CASSQEQIQETQYF. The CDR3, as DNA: TGTGCCAGCAGCCAAGAACAGATCCAAGAGACCCAGTACTTC.

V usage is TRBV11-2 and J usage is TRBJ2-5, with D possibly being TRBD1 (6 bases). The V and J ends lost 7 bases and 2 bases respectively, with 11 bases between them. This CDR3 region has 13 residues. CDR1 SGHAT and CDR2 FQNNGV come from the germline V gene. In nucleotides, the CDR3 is TGTGCCAGCACACACAGGGTGCAAGAGACCCAGTACTTC. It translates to CASTHRVQETQYF.

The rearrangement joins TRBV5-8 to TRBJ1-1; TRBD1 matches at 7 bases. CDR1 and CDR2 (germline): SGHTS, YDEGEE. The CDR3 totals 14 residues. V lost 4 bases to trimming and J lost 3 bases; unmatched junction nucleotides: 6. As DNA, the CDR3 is TGTGCCAGCAGCACCGACGACAGGGACACTGAAGCTTTCTTT. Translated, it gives CASSTDDRDTEAFF.

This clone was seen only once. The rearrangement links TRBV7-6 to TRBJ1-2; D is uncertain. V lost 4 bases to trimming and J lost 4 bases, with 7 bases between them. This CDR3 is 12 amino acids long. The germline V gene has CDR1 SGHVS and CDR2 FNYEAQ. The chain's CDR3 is CASSSRLYGYTF. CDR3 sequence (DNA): TGTGCCAGCAGCTCCAGACTCTATGGCTACACCTTC.

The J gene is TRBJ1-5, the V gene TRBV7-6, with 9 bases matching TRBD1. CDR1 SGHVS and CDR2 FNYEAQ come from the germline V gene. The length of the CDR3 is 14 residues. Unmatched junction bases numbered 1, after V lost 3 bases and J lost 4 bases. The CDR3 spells CASSLDRGNQPQHF. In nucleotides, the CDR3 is TGTGCCAGCAGCTTGGACAGGGGAAATCAGCCCCAGCATTTT.

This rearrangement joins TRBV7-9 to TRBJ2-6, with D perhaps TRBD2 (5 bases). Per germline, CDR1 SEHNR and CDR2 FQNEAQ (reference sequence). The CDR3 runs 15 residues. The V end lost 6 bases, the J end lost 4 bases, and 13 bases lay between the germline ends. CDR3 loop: CASSLRASGANVLTF. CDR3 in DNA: TGTGCCAGCAGTCTTAGAGCTAGCGGGGCCAACGTCCTGACTTTC.

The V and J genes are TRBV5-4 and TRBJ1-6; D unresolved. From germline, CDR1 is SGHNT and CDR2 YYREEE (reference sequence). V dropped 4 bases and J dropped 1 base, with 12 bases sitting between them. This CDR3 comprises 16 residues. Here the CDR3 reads CASSQVGRSYNSPLHF. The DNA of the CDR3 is TGTGCCAGCAGCCAAGTTGGGCGGTCCTATAATTCACCCCTCCACTTT.